The entry below describes one T cell receptor (beta chain). Its antigen is not known. Only in-frame clones appear in the TCRdb table, and some are missing; sequencing was by immunoSEQ multiplex PCR. The table has around 70,000 clones, about 90% seen once. Trimming removed 3 bases from V and 5 bases from J; junction bases left unmatched: 10. CDR1 SGDLS and CDR2 YYNGEE come from the germline V gene. The CDR3 sequence is 15 residues long. This specimen comes from a study of graft-versus-host responses after intestinal transplantation. In the study overall: Recipients across the board were started on anti-thymocyte globulin induction, then kept on tacrolimus and steroids for two to four years.

Study-wide points: Within the allografts of patients who had graft-donor T cell macrochimerism, graft-versus-host to host-versus-graft clonal ratios were high. Peak GvH clone levels in circulation were associated with early post-transplant HvG declines.

The chain joins TRBV9 to TRBJ2-7, with 8 bases fitting TRBD2. Material: unstimulated CD8+ T cells sorted from spleen or lymph node cells, obtained before intestinal transplant. The receptor was isolated from a human donor who received an intestinal transplant. The CDR3 coding sequence is TGTGCCAGCAGCGACCCCACCGGGACTAGTCACGAGCAGTACTTC. The encoded protein is CASSDPTGTSHEQYF.